Below are 26 T cell receptor beta chains sequenced from a single sample in a study of T cell repertoires in cytomegalovirus infection. Via MiXCR, TCRdb re-called the reads, giving one row per CDR3 protein. Of hundreds of thousands of distinct CDR3 sequences in the sample, roughly 36% were seen once. What these receptors recognize is not known. Sequenced material: cultured PBMCs, taken from culture after CMV antigen stimulation. Receptors were obtained from a human donor in good health (CMV status not recorded). Some clones in this sample may be carry-over from other donors' samples.

The chain uses TRBV7-8 and TRBJ2-1; D tentatively reads TRBD1 or TRBD2 (6 bases each). Germline V lookup: CDR1 SGHVS, CDR2 FQNEAQ. The CDR3 is 18 amino acids. The V and J ends lost 5 bases and 3 bases respectively, with 23 bases between them. The CDR3 is CASSRRGRGGAGYNEQFF. CDR3 coding DNA: TGTGCCAGCAGCCGTAGGGGCAGGGGCGGGGCAGGCTACAATGAGCAGTTCTTC.

The rearrangement joins TRBV4-2 to TRBJ2-7, with TRBD2 matching over 12 bases. Germline V CDR1 and CDR2: LGHNA, YNFKEQ. V shed 4 bases, J shed 3 bases, and the junction held 7 bases outside the gene matches. The CDR3 is made up of 16 amino acids. The CDR3 protein is CASSRTSGTEGYEQYF. CDR3 DNA sequence: TGTGCCAGCAGCCGGACTAGCGGGACCGAGGGCTACGAGCAGTACTTC.

J is TRBJ2-7 and V is TRBV6-1; D gene uncertain. This CDR3 spans 11 amino acids. Germline V gives CDR1 MNHNS, CDR2 SASEGT. V was cut by 7 bases and J by 7 bases, with 11 bases left in between. The CDR3 region is CASTYGTEQYF. Here the CDR3 DNA reads TGTGCCAGCACTTACGGAACGGAGCAGTACTTC.

The V and J genes are TRBV7-2 and TRBJ2-5, with D maybe TRBD2 (5 bases). V was shortened by 5 bases and J by 2 bases, with 24 bases between the two germline ends. CDR3 length: 18 amino acids. CDR1 and CDR2 (germline): SGHTA, FQGNSA. The CDR3 region has the DNA TGTGCCAGCAGCCCCCCCCGTCGGGGTAACCTAGATCAAGAGACCCAGTACTTC. Translated: CASSPPRRGNLDQETQYF.

The rearrangement uses TRBV7-9 and TRBJ2-7, with TRBD2 matching 7 bases. CDR1 and CDR2 from the germline V gene are SEHNR and FQNEAQ (reference sequence). Trimming cost V 5 bases and J 4 bases; bases outside gene matches: 14. The CDR3 length is 16 residues. The CDR3 DNA is TGTGCCAGCAGCCCACACCCGCGGACTAGGGATTACGAGCAGTACTTC. Residues: CASSPHPRTRDYEQYF.

The J gene is TRBJ2-1, the V gene TRBV12-3 or TRBV12-4, with 8 bases fitting TRBD1. The CDR3 is made up of 15 amino acids. The junction had 10 bases not matched to a gene; V was cut back by 3 bases and J by 9 bases. CDR3 sequence: CASSFQQGALGEQFF. CDR3 coding DNA: TGTGCCAGCAGTTTCCAGCAGGGGGCGCTTGGTGAGCAGTTCTTC.

This clonotype was observed a few times. The rearrangement joins TRBV7-8 to TRBJ1-6; D is perhaps TRBD1 (6 bases). The V gene lost 5 bases and the J gene lost 17 bases, with 19 bases spanning the gap. Germline CDR1 reads SGHVS; CDR2 reads FQNEAQ. The CDR3 has 13 amino acids. The CDR3 sequence is CASSQNRVGGFHF. CDR3 nucleotide sequence: TGTGCCAGCAGCCAAAACAGGGTCGGCGGTTTCCACTTT.

V and J are TRBV6-5 and TRBJ1-3; TRBD1 might be the D (5 bases). The CDR3 consists of 13 residues. Per germline, CDR1 MNHEY and CDR2 SVGAGI. Trimming left V 6 bases short and J 5 bases short, with 11 bases between. The CDR3 protein is CASSGTSRNTIYF. The DNA of the CDR3 is TGTGCCAGCAGCGGGACTAGCAGAAACACCATATATTTT.

The sample holds many counts of this clonotype. The CDR3 region is CASSPGGFSYNEQFF. The CDR3, as DNA: TGTGCCAGCAGCCCCGGGGGGTTTTCCTACAATGAGCAGTTCTTC. This chain links TRBV7-2 with TRBJ2-1; 7 nucleotides match TRBD2. The germline V gene has CDR1 SGHTA and CDR2 FQGNSA. V lost 5 bases and J lost 1; bases outside the gene matches: 5. This CDR3 comprises 15 residues.

V and J are TRBV20-1 and TRBJ2-3; TRBD2 agrees at 9 bases. The CDR3 extends over 15 amino acids. Germline loops: CDR1 DFQATT, CDR2 SNEGSKA (reference sequence). V lost 1 base to trimming and J lost 2 bases; unmatched junction nucleotides: 4. DNA for the CDR3: TGCAGTGCTAGAGTAGCGGGGGCCAACACAGATACGCAGTATTTT. Amino acids: CSARVAGANTDTQYF.

CDR3 region: CASSYTRNQETQYF. CDR3 in DNA: TGTGCCAGCAGCTACACGCGCAATCAAGAGACCCAGTACTTC. V gene TRBV5-4 combines with J gene TRBJ2-5, with D uncertain. CDR1 SGHNT and CDR2 YYREEE come from the germline V gene (reference sequence). Trimming shortened V by 3 bases and J by 2 bases, and 11 bases separated the two germline ends. The CDR3 runs 14 residues.

The CDR3 reads CASSPRMDEQYF. The DNA of the CDR3 is TGTGCCAGCTCACCCCGTATGGACGAGCAGTACTTC. The chain employs TRBV18 and TRBJ2-7, with D unclear. V was trimmed by 3 bases and J by 5 bases, leaving 8 bases between them. CDR3 length: 12 residues. Germline assignment: CDR1 KGHSH and CDR2 LQKENI.

This clonotype occurred many times. The rearrangement links TRBV7-2 to TRBJ2-7, with TRBD1 identical over 8 bases. CDR1 and CDR2 from the germline V gene are SGHTA and FQGNSA. Losses at the gene ends were 5 bases for V and 7 bases for J; bases not matched to a gene: 19. The length of the CDR3 is 17 residues. The DNA for the CDR3 is TGTGCCAGCAGCGGGGGCACTGGACAGGGCCTGGGCAGGGAGCAGTACTTC. Translating gives CASSGGTGQGLGREQYF. Filled out from reference TRBV7-2 and TRBJ2-7, the complete variable domain reads GAGVSQSPSNKVTEKGKDVELRCDPISGHTALYWYRQSLGQGLEFLIYFQGNSAPDKSGLPSDRFSAERTGGSVSTLTIQRTQQEDSAVYLCASSGGTGQGLGREQYFGPGTRLTVT.

This clonotype was recorded a few times. The chain links TRBV20-1 to TRBJ2-2, with 9 bases aligning to TRBD2. The CDR3 is made up of 15 amino acids. V gave up 6 bases and J gave up 4 bases; unmatched junction bases: 9. CDR1 DFQATT and CDR2 SNEGSKA come from the germline V gene (reference sequence). This CDR3 reads CSARRLAEGTGELFF. For the CDR3, the DNA is TGCAGTGCGAGAAGACTAGCGGAAGGCACCGGGGAGCTGTTTTTT.

The chain uses TRBV2 and TRBJ2-1; possible D gene TRBD1, 6 bases. The CDR3 has 16 residues. V was shortened by 4 bases and J by 4 bases, with 17 bases between the two germline ends. The germline CDR1 and CDR2 sequences are SNHLY and FYNNEI. In nucleotides, the CDR3 is TGTGCCAGCAGTGCAGGAGGCGGAAGGGGGTACAATGAGCAGTTCTTC. This gives the protein CASSAGGGRGYNEQFF.

The chain combines TRBV5-1 with TRBJ2-1, with TRBD1 identical over 9 bases. V lost 0 bases to trimming and J lost 9 bases; unmatched junction nucleotides: 4. The CDR3 length is 14 residues. The germline V gene encodes CDR1 SGHRS and CDR2 YFSETQ. This CDR3 reads CASSLGDRDGEQFF. In nucleotides, the CDR3 is TGCGCCAGCAGCTTGGGGGACAGGGATGGTGAGCAGTTCTTC. Supplemented by reference TRBV5-1 and TRBJ2-1, the full variable domain reads KAGVTQTPRYLIKTRGQQVTLSCSPISGHRSVSWYQQTPGQGLQFLFEYFSETQRNKGNFPGRFSGRQFSNSRSEMNVSTLELGDSALYLCASSLGDRDGEQFFGPGTRLTVL.

This clonotype was observed many times. The chain is built from TRBV7-9 and TRBJ2-1; 12 positions agree with TRBD2. The CDR3 extends over 15 amino acids. J gave up 8 bases and V 3 bases, and 5 bases lay outside the gene matches. Germline values: CDR1 SEHNR, CDR2 FQNEAQ (reference sequence). The CDR3 here is CASSLLAGGPDEQFF. CDR3 DNA: TGTGCCAGCAGCTTGCTAGCGGGAGGGCCCGATGAGCAGTTCTTC.

This chain links TRBV11-2 with TRBJ2-7; 7 positions agree with TRBD1. Trimming took 2 bases from V and 4 from J; bases not matched to a gene: 8. CDR3 length: 15 residues. Per the germline V gene, CDR1 is SGHAT and CDR2 is FQNNGV. The CDR3 here is CASSLSPGGEYEQYF. As DNA, the CDR3 is TGTGCCAGCAGCTTAAGTCCAGGGGGAGAATACGAGCAGTACTTC.

This clonotype appeared many times. This chain links TRBV7-2 with TRBJ1-2; D remains ambiguous. The ends were cut back, 1 base at V and 6 bases at J, with 15 bases in the middle. CDR1 is SGHTA, CDR2 FQGNSA, per germline. The CDR3 sequence is 15 residues long. The CDR3 bases are TGTGCCAGCAGCTTAGTCGGGCGGTGGGGAAATGGCTACACCTTC. Translating gives CASSLVGRWGNGYTF.

This clonotype was seen ten or more times. The CDR3 spells CASSLNSASGSYEQYF. CDR3 nucleotides: TGTGCCAGCAGCTTAAATTCGGCTAGCGGCTCCTACGAGCAGTACTTC. The chain combines TRBV7-2 with TRBJ2-7; 7 bases fit TRBD2. The length of the CDR3 is 16 residues. With V trimmed by 2 bases and J by 0 bases, 7 bases remained unmatched. In germline, CDR1 is SGHTA, CDR2 FQGNSA.

This clonotype was counted between two and nine times. The V and J genes are TRBV12-5 and TRBJ2-2, with D uncertain. The ends were cut back, 6 bases at V and 6 bases at J, with 8 bases in the middle. There are 12 residues in the CDR3. Looked up from germline, CDR1 is LGHNT and CDR2 is FRNRAP. This CDR3 reads CASGLGSGELFF. The CDR3 coding sequence is TGTGCTAGTGGACTGGGGTCCGGGGAGCTGTTTTTT.

The V and J genes are TRBV18 and TRBJ2-1, with unresolved D. CDR3 length equals 16 residues. Germline CDR1 is KGHSH and CDR2 is LQKENI. V was clipped by 6 bases and J by 2 bases, with 17 bases between them. The CDR3 DNA sequence: TGTGCCAGCTCCAAAACACCGTTAGGGACCTACAATGAGCAGTTCTTC. Translating gives CASSKTPLGTYNEQFF.

The rearrangement links TRBV12-3 or TRBV12-4 to TRBJ2-2; tentative D call: TRBD2 (5 bases). The CDR3 spans 13 residues. V lost 5 bases to trimming and J lost 7 bases, with 11 bases between them. CDR3 DNA: TGTGCCAGCAGTCGGCTAGCTAACGGGGAGCTGTTTTTT. Amino acids: CASSRLANGELFF.

The chain is built from TRBV12-3 or TRBV12-4 and TRBJ2-2; D is perhaps TRBD1 (5 bases). This CDR3 is 14 amino acids long. Between the trimmed V and J ends, which lost 6 bases and 4 bases, there was a span of 12 bases. CDR3 in amino acids: CASRTTTATGELFF. CDR3 DNA: TGTGCCAGCAGAACTACGACAGCCACCGGGGAGCTGTTTTTT.

A note on this clonotype: This may arise from a read error, as a much more abundant clone is one base away. DNA for the CDR3: TGTGCCAGCAGCTCTCTCCCCACCTCCTACAATGCGCAGTTCTTC. It specifies CASSSLPTSYNAQFF. V and J are TRBV7-2 and TRBJ2-1, with no clear D. The CDR3 covers 15 residues. Germline-derived CDR1 and CDR2 are SGHTA and FQGNSA.

This clonotype was recorded only once. Here the CDR3 DNA reads TGTGCCAGCAGCCCCTGGACAGATAATCAGCCCCAGCATTTT. This sequence encodes CASSPWTDNQPQHF. The chain couples TRBV7-3 to TRBJ1-5, with D possibly TRBD1 on 6 matching bases. The germline V gene has CDR1 SGHTA and CDR2 FQGTGA. Trimming shortened V by 5 bases and J by 4 bases, and 12 bases separated the two germline ends. The CDR3 loop spans 14 amino acids. The full variable domain, completed using reference TRBV7-3 and TRBJ1-5, is GAGVSQTPSNKVTEKGKYVELRCDPISGHTALYWYRQSLGQGPEFLIYFQGTGAADDSGLPNDRFFAVRPEGSVSTLKIQRTERGDSAVYLCASSPWTDNQPQHFGDGTRLSIL.